A selection of T cell receptor beta chains follows, all from one sample in a study of blood T cell repertoires in COVID-19. The protocol was immunoSEQ multiplex PCR, while the TCRdb copy is restricted to in-frame clones and leaves out a portion. Among hundreds of thousands of clones listed, roughly 85% were seen once. The sample comprised peripheral blood. The origin of the receptors is a woman between 40 and 50 years old with active or convalescent COVID-19. Both conserved end residues are part of each CDR3. The D gene is left open where the match is weak. Clone size, where shown, is once, few, many, or a class for clones that have expanded.

V	D	size	J	CDR3	DNA
TRBV2	TRBD1	-	TRBJ1-2	CASWTGFSYGYTF	TGTGCCAGTTGGACAGGGTTTTCCTATGGCTACACCTTC
TRBV2	TRBD2	-	TRBJ2-1	CASRDPGTNTMKQFF	TGTGCCAGCAGGGACCCCGGGACTAATACAATGAAGCAGTTCTTC
TRBV28	TRBD1	-	TRBJ1-1	CASSSTGQGARWSTEAFF	TGTGCCAGCAGCTCCACCGGACAGGGGGCGCGCTGGAGCACTGAAGCTTTCTTT
TRBV7-9	-	-	TRBJ2-6	CASSLGLFSGANVLTF	TGTGCCAGCAGCTTAGGACTGTTCTCTGGGGCCAACGTCCTGACTTTC
TRBV4-3	-	-	TRBJ2-3	CASSQDVILSSTDTQYF	TGCGCCAGCAGCCAAGATGTCATCCTATCTAGCACAGATACGCAGTATTTT
TRBV13	-	-	TRBJ1-6	CASSAGPTDNSPLHF	TGTGCCAGCAGCGCGGGCCCGACTGATAATTCACCCCTCCACTTT
TRBV9	TRBD2	-	TRBJ2-7	CASSAGLAGEAGSYEQYF	TGTGCCAGCAGCGCAGGACTAGCGGGAGAGGCAGGGTCCTACGAGCAGTACTTC
TRBV10-3	TRBD1	-	TRBJ1-5	CAISESTGRNQPQHF	TGTGCCATCAGTGAGTCGACAGGGAGGAATCAGCCCCAGCATTTT
TRBV9	-	-	TRBJ2-3	CASSVRGNPTDTQYF	TGTGCCAGCAGCGTGCGGGGAAACCCCACAGATACGCAGTATTTT
TRBV19	-	-	TRBJ1-4	CASRTRGAATNEKLFF	TGTGCCAGTAGAACACGCGGGGCTGCAACTAATGAAAAACTGTTTTTT
TRBV24-1	-	-	TRBJ2-2	CATSDPREDTGELFF	TGTGCCACCAGTGATCCCAGGGAGGACACCGGGGAGCTGTTTTTT
TRBV5-1	TRBD2	-	TRBJ2-7	CASSPEGAGGSYEQYF	TGCGCCAGCAGCCCCGAGGGAGCGGGAGGGTCCTACGAGCAGTACTTC
TRBV29-1	-	-	TRBJ1-3	CSVEDFTGNTIYF	TGCAGCGTTGAAGATTTTACGGGGAACACCATATATTTT
TRBV10-2	TRBD2	-	TRBJ2-3	CASSLAGSTDTQYF	TGCGCCAGCAGTTTAGCGGGCAGCACAGATACGCAGTATTTT
TRBV24-1	-	-	TRBJ2-3	CATSDYRGRGSTDTQYF	TGTGCCACCAGTGATTATCGCGGCAGGGGCAGCACAGATACGCAGTATTTT
TRBV2	-	-	TRBJ2-3	CASADWTADTQYF	TGTGCCAGTGCGGACTGGACGGCAGATACGCAGTATTTT
TRBV29-1	TRBD2	-	TRBJ2-2	CSVAGTSVTGELFF	TGCAGCGTTGCAGGGACTAGTGTCACCGGGGAGCTGTTTTTT
TRBV9	-	-	TRBJ2-5	CASSVGTEETQYF	TGTGCCAGCAGCGTAGGCACAGAAGAGACCCAGTACTTC
TRBV4-1	TRBD1	-	TRBJ1-5	CASSQGRAGGNQPQHF	TGCGCCAGCAGCCAAGGCAGGGCAGGGGGGAATCAGCCCCAGCATTTT
TRBV9	-	-	TRBJ1-2	CASSVQNSLYGYTF	TGTGCCAGCAGCGTACAGAATTCCCTTTATGGCTACACCTTC
TRBV24-1	-	-	TRBJ2-3	CATSDSGVGLADTQYF	TGTGCCACCAGTGATTCTGGAGTTGGGTTGGCAGATACGCAGTATTTT
TRBV27	-	-	TRBJ1-2	CASSLTSANYGYTF	TGTGCCAGCAGTTTAACTAGCGCTAACTATGGCTACACCTTC
TRBV11-3	-	once	TRBJ2-4	CASSLLAEAKNIQYF	TGTGCCAGCAGCTTATTAGCGGAAGCCAAAAACATTCAGTACTTC
TRBV2	-	-	TRBJ2-7	CASGQGGTYEQYF	TGTGCCAGCGGGCAGGGGGGTACCTACGAGCAGTACTTC
TRBV10-2	-	-	TRBJ2-5	CASSPGGGGLFETQYF	TGCGCCAGCAGTCCTGGAGGGGGGGGCCTTTTCGAGACCCAGTACTTC
TRBV4-2	TRBD2	-	TRBJ2-5	CASSQGSTSGGGQETQYF	TGTGCCAGCAGCCAAGGTTCGACTAGCGGGGGGGGCCAAGAGACCCAGTACTTC
TRBV9	TRBD2	-	TRBJ2-3	CASSVEGGLSGGDTQYF	TGTGCCAGCAGCGTAGAAGGCGGACTATCGGGAGGAGATACGCAGTATTTT
TRBV5-4	-	once	TRBJ2-7	CASSLTSGFYEQYF	TGTGCCAGCAGCTTGACTAGTGGTTTCTACGAGCAGTACTTC
TRBV7-9	TRBD1	-	TRBJ2-1	CASSLGGQGYNEQFF	TGTGCCAGCAGCCTTGGGGGACAGGGTTACAATGAGCAGTTCTTC
TRBV5-4	TRBD1	-	TRBJ2-1	CASTGPRTGHYNEQFF	TGTGCCAGCACCGGACCCCGGACAGGTCACTACAATGAGCAGTTCTTC
TRBV6-2/TRBV6-3	-	-	TRBJ1-2	CASSWPGHLANYGYTF	TGTGCCAGCAGTTGGCCGGGACATCTAGCTAACTATGGCTACACCTTC
TRBV24-1	TRBD1	-	TRBJ1-1	CATSDTGGGQGSTEAFF	TGTGCCACCAGTGATACTGGGGGCGGACAGGGAAGCACTGAAGCTTTCTTT
TRBV24-1	-	-	TRBJ1-2	CATSDFRSYGYTF	TGTGCCACCAGTGATTTCCGGAGCTATGGCTACACCTTC
TRBV28	-	-	TRBJ2-7	CAVHQGRSYEQYF	TGTGCCGTCCATCAGGGAAGGTCCTACGAGCAGTACTTC
TRBV2	TRBD1	-	TRBJ1-5	CASREQGEPQHF	TGTGCCAGCAGAGAACAGGGGGAACCCCAGCATTTT
TRBV27	-	once	TRBJ2-7	CASMTGNGYEQYF	TGTGCCAGCATGACAGGTAATGGGTACGAGCAGTACTTC
TRBV29-1	TRBD1	-	TRBJ2-5	CSVLTRTGSQETQYF	TGCAGCGTCCTAACGCGGACAGGGTCCCAAGAGACCCAGTACTTC
TRBV6-5	-	once	TRBJ2-2	CASTPGLRSTGELFF	TGTGCCAGCACCCCGGGACTTCGGAGCACCGGGGAGCTGTTTTTT
TRBV28	-	-	TRBJ1-2	CASSALDSFYGYTF	TGTGCCAGCAGTGCCCTGGACAGCTTCTATGGCTACACCTTC
TRBV19	-	-	TRBJ1-5	CASSLRRGVQPQHF	TGTGCCAGTAGTCTCCGCAGGGGAGTTCAGCCCCAGCATTTT
TRBV9	-	-	TRBJ1-1	CASSVSGGMNTEAFF	TGTGCCAGCAGCGTATCAGGAGGTATGAACACTGAAGCTTTCTTT
TRBV2	TRBD1	-	TRBJ2-5	CASRSRTGETQYF	TGTGCCAGCAGATCAAGGACAGGAGAGACCCAGTACTTC
TRBV9	-	-	TRBJ2-3	CASSVARAADTQYF	TGTGCCAGCAGCGTAGCCCGAGCCGCAGATACGCAGTATTTT
TRBV18	TRBD1	-	TRBJ1-1	CASSPRTGAILPLF	TGTGCCAGCTCACCCCGGACAGGGGCCATCCTCCCCCTCTTT
TRBV5-1	TRBD1	-	TRBJ2-2	CASSLGQGNFEELFF	TGCGCCAGCAGCTTGGGACAGGGGAATTTCGAGGAGCTGTTTTTT
TRBV5-4	-	-	TRBJ2-5	CASSLRLGASETQYF	TGTGCCAGCAGCTTACGATTGGGGGCCAGTGAGACCCAGTACTTC
TRBV6-4	TRBD1	few	TRBJ1-1	CASRMTGEGTEAFF	TGTGCCAGCAGGATGACAGGGGAGGGCACTGAAGCTTTCTTT
TRBV19	TRBD1	-	TRBJ2-7	CASSKELPGQVYEQYF	TGTGCCAGTAGTAAAGAACTGCCGGGACAGGTTTACGAGCAGTACTTC
TRBV4-2	-	once	TRBJ1-1	CASSQINTEAFF	TGTGCCAGCAGCCAAATAAACACTGAAGCTTTCTTT
TRBV7-3	TRBD2	-	TRBJ2-3	CASRRTSGDADTQYF	TGTGCCAGCAGGAGGACTAGCGGGGACGCAGATACGCAGTATTTT